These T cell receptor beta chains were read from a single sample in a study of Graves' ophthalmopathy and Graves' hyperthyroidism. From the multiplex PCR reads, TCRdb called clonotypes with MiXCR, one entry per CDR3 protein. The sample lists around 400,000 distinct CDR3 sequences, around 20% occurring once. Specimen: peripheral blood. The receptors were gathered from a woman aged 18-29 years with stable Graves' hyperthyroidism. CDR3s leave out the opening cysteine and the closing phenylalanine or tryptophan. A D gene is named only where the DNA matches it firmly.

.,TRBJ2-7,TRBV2,ASSEDGGYEQY
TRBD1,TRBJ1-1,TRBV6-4,ASSEGGLDTEAF
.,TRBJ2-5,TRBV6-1,ASSDFRVGTQY
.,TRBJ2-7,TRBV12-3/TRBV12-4,ASTPAPRSYEQY
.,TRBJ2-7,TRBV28,ASSPRPRGHYEQY
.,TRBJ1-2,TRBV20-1,SAFGVVDGYT
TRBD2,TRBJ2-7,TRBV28,ASSFAGGLSYEQY
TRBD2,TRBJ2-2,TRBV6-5,ASSYSGLAVRTGELF
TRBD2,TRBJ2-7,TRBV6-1,SSTGLAGEGYEQY
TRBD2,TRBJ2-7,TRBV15,ATSRSTSGTSEQY
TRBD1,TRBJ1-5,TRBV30,AWGTASNQPQH
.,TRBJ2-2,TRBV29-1,SVGMTNTGELF
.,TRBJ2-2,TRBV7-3,ASSLEGGGELF
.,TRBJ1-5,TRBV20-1,SALDSLPTSNQPQH
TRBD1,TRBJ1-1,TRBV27,ASSHWTGGPRGTEAF
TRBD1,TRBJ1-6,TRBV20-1,SARVPGQGASPLH
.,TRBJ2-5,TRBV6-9,ARRPFSPGPQETQY
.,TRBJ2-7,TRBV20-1,SAHGGGDTSYEQY
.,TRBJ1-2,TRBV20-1,SARDIQGYT
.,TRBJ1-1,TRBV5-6,ASSLGGTDTEAF
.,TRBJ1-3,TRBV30,AWTPYPGQPY
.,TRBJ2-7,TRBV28,ASTYRDRDEQY
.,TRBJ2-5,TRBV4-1,ASSQNPAGEGETQY
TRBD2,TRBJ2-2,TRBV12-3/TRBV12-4,ASSRTSGLGSGELF
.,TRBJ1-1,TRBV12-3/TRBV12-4,ASTLSHQNTEAF
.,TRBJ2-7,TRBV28,ASSFLVTNPYEQY
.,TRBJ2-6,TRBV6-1,ASSVRRFSGANVLT
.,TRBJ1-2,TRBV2,ASSAGQGFGYT
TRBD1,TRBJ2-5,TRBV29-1,SVGGTDEETQY
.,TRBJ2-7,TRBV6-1,ASSRQGGQY
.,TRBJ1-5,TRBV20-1,SASEGRGNQPQH
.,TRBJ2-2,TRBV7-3,ASSPNPGGTGELF
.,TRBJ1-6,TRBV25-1,ASRRGVTYNSPLH
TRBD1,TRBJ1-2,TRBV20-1,SASGTAPN
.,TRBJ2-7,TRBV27,ASSLQASYEQY
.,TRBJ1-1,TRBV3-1,ASSQDNQKGTEAF
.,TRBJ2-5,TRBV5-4,ASSLEGVDRETQY
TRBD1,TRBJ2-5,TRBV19,ASSIRQGQETQY
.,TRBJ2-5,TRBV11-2,ASSLIRQGETQY
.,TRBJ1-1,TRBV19,ASSAGGGRDTEAF
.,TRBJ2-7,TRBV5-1,ASSPLGYEQY
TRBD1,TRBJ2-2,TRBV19,ASRKGQGNTGELF
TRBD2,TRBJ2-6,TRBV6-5,ASSYGGGSGANVLT
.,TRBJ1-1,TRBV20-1,SARDLGSLNTEAF
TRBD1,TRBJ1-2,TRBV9,ASSQTRTGGYGYT
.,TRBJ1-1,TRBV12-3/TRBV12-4,ASSAGSPEAF
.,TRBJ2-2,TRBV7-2,ASSFYRPDTGELF
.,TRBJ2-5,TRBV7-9,ASSSFPGADGETQY
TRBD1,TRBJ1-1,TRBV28,ASSMGGATGVNTEAF
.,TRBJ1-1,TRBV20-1,SAGRGRVAEAF
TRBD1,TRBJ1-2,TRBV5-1,ASSLGQGTDNYGYT
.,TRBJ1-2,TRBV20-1,SASETAGDGYT
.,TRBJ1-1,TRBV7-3,ASSAQGTMNTEAF
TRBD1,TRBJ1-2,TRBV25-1,ASVPATGGYGYT